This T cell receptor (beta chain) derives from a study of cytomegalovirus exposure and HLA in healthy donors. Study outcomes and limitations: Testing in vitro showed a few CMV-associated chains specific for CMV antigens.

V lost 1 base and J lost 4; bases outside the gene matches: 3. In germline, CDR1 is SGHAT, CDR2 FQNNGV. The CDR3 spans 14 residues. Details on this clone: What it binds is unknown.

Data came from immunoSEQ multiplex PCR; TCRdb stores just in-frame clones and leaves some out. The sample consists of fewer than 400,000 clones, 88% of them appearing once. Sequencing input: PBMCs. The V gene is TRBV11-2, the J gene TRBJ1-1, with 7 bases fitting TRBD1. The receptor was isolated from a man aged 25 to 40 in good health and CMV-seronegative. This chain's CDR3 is CASSLVAGGTEAFF. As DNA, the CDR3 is TGTGCCAGCAGCTTAGTCGCAGGGGGCACTGAAGCTTTCTTT.